Listed here are 26 T cell receptor beta chains from one sample, sequenced in a study of CXCR3-negative and CXCR3-positive naive CD8 T cells. Whole-study results and caveats: CXCR3-expressing naive cells carried TRB CDR3s more hydrophobic than those of CXCR3-negative naive cells.

UMI-labeled 5' RACE yielded the TRB cDNA libraries. TCRdb re-called the 5' RACE reads, yielding one record per CDR3 amino acid sequence without DNA. The specimen's table records about 50,000 distinct CDR3 sequences. No antigen has been assigned to these receptors. The sample consisted of naive CXCR3+ CD8+ T cells from blood. Stated subset: CD45RO-CCR7+CD27+CD95- naive CD8+ T cells expressing CXCR3 (TNR3+). The receptors derive from a human donor in good health. Some clones in this sample may be carry-over from other donors' samples.

The rearrangement joins TRBV20-1 to TRBJ2-7; TCRdb names TRBD1, which stays unverified in the absence of DNA. The length of the CDR3 is 14 residues. Germline lookup yields CDR1 DFQATT and CDR2 SNEGSKA (reference sequence). CDR3 loop: CSARVDTGVYEQYF.

The V gene is TRBV4-1, the J gene TRBJ2-7; the TCRdb call, TRBD2, lacks DNA for checking. Germline CDR1 reads MGHRA; CDR2 reads YSYEKL. This CDR3 contains 14 residues. The CDR3: CASSQAGGSYEQYF.

The chain recombines TRBV29-1 with TRBJ2-1. From germline, CDR1 is SQVTM and CDR2 ANQGSEA. This CDR3 has 13 amino acids. Here the CDR3 reads CSVEPVSYNEQFF.

The rearrangement joins TRBV7-8 to TRBJ2-1; TCRdb's D call, TRBD1, is unchecked because there is no DNA. Germline V gives CDR1 SGHVS, CDR2 FQNEAQ. CDR3 length equals 16 residues. This chain's CDR3 is CASSLAPGHYYNEQFF.

The chain employs TRBV11-2 and TRBJ2-7; TCRdb selects TRBD1, and the lack of DNA leaves this call unchecked. Germline V gives CDR1 SGHAT, CDR2 FQNNGV. This CDR3 is 13 amino acids long. The CDR3 loop reads CASSFGASYEQYF.

This sequence joins TRBV7-8 and TRBJ1-4; without DNA, the TCRdb call of TRBD1 cannot be checked. This CDR3 spans 15 amino acids. The germline V gene has CDR1 SGHVS and CDR2 FQNEAQ. The CDR3 here is CASSPSGTGWEKLFF.

This chain links TRBV9 with TRBJ1-2. The germline gives CDR1 SGDLS, CDR2 YYNGEE. CDR3 size: 17 residues. The CDR3 protein is CASSSDVQPLHEYGYTF. Drawing the rest from reference TRBV9 and TRBJ1-2, the complete variable domain is DSGVTQTPKHLITATGQRVTLRCSPRSGDLSVYWYQQSLDQGLQFLIQYYNGEERAKGNILERFSAQQFPDLHSELNLSSLELGDSALYFCASSSDVQPLHEYGYTFGSGTRLTVV.

This chain links TRBV6-4 with TRBJ2-2. This CDR3 is 14 amino acids long. CDR1 is MRHNA and CDR2 is SNTAGT in the germline V gene. The CDR3 here is CASSDSTSTGELFF.

The chain links TRBV6-2 or TRBV6-3 to TRBJ1-2. Germline assignment: CDR1 MNHEY and CDR2 SVGEGT. This CDR3 spans 13 amino acids. The CDR3 is CASSPRGGLGYTF.

The V call is TRBV7-8, the J call TRBJ2-7; TCRdb names TRBD2, which stays unverified in the absence of DNA. Germline CDR1 and CDR2: SGHVS and FQNEAQ. The length of the CDR3 is 14 residues. This chain's CDR3 is CASSFGPSSYEQYF.

V usage is TRBV21-1 and J usage is TRBJ2-1; TCRdb selects TRBD1, and the lack of DNA leaves this call unchecked. TRBV21-1 is annotated as a pseudogene. This CDR3 region has 17 residues. CDR3 region: CASSKVGDTYRGGEQFF.

The chain is built from TRBV9 and TRBJ2-3. The length of the CDR3 is 13 residues. Germline V gene sequence: CDR1 SGDLS, CDR2 YYNGEE. The CDR3 region is CASGLSSTDTQYF.

The chain has TRBV2 and TRBJ2-7; without DNA, the TCRdb call of TRBD2 cannot be checked. Germline V gene lookup returns CDR1 SNHLY and CDR2 FYNNEI. The CDR3 has 12 residues. The CDR3 sequence: CASSPDGGEQYF.

The chain couples TRBV28 to TRBJ2-3; TCRdb returns TRBD1, unconfirmable since there is no DNA. Germline CDR1 is MDHEN and CDR2 is SYDVKM. The CDR3 length is 16 residues. CDR3 region: CASSFPGDRSTDTQYF.

The rearrangement uses TRBV7-3 and TRBJ2-7; as DNA is missing, the TRBD1 call by TCRdb cannot be tested. The CDR3 sequence is 15 residues long. Per germline, CDR1 SGHTA and CDR2 FQGTGA. The CDR3 spells CASSLEGGGLYEQYF.

V is TRBV27 and J is TRBJ2-2. Germline V gives CDR1 MNHEY, CDR2 SMNVEV (reference sequence). CDR3 length: 14 residues. Here the CDR3 reads CASSLWLNTGELFF.

This CDR3 reads CASSSGQGVEKLFF. The V call is TRBV7-3, the J call TRBJ1-4; TCRdb designates TRBD1, a call that cannot be tested without DNA. Germline V CDR1 and CDR2: SGHTA, FQGTGA. This CDR3 comprises 14 residues. The whole variable domain, filled in from reference TRBV7-3 and TRBJ1-4, reads GAGVSQTPSNKVTEKGKYVELRCDPISGHTALYWYRQSLGQGPEFLIYFQGTGAADDSGLPNDRFFAVRPEGSVSTLKIQRTERGDSAVYLCASSSGQGVEKLFFGSGTQLSVL.

The J gene is TRBJ1-1, the V gene TRBV7-9. Germline V gene lookup returns CDR1 SEHNR and CDR2 FQNEAQ (reference sequence). This CDR3 is 14 amino acids long. The CDR3 reads CASSLAGVNTEAFF.

The chain joins TRBV7-9 to TRBJ1-1. Germline V gives CDR1 SEHNR, CDR2 FQNEAQ (reference sequence). The CDR3 spans 15 residues. CDR3 sequence: CASSLGSGFNTEAFF.

The CDR3 loop is CASSDSRGLGGELFF. The V call is TRBV10-2, the J call TRBJ2-2; TCRdb's D call, TRBD1, is unchecked because there is no DNA. Germline assignment: CDR1 WSHSY and CDR2 SAAADI. CDR3 length: 15 residues.

The rearrangement links TRBV29-1 to TRBJ2-7; TCRdb names TRBD2, which stays unverified in the absence of DNA. Germline CDR1 reads SQVTM; CDR2 reads ANQGSEA. The CDR3 has 15 residues. This CDR3 is CSVRTSGRFSYEQYF.

The genes are TRBV7-3 and TRBJ2-1; TCRdb lists TRBD1, though no DNA is available to test this call. In germline, CDR1 is SGHTA, CDR2 FQGTGA. CDR3 size: 15 residues. CDR3 region: CASSSLGGAYNEPFF.

This CDR3 is CASSFGGQGANEQHRELFF. The rearrangement uses TRBV12-3 or TRBV12-4 and TRBJ2-2; TCRdb selects TRBD1, and the lack of DNA leaves this call unchecked. The CDR3 runs to 19 residues.

This chain connects TRBV7-6 to TRBJ2-7; lacking DNA, the TRBD1 call made by TCRdb goes unchecked. Germline CDR1 is SGHVS and CDR2 is FNYEAQ. CDR3 length equals 17 residues. CDR3 loop: CASSLGGPHSGNYEQYF.

The rearrangement uses TRBV9 and TRBJ2-2; TCRdb's D gene call, TRBD1, goes unchecked for lack of DNA. Germline V gives CDR1 SGDLS, CDR2 YYNGEE. The CDR3 totals 16 residues. CDR3 loop: CASSVPLKENTGELFF.

The chain couples TRBV27 to TRBJ1-1. Germline V lookup: CDR1 MNHEY, CDR2 SMNVEV (reference sequence). CDR3 size: 15 residues. Here the CDR3 reads CASSLYMTDFPEAFF.